This T cell receptor beta chain was observed in a study of cytomegalovirus exposure and HLA in healthy donors. The primer mix had 60 Vbeta and 13 Jbeta primers. Profiled with immunoSEQ multiplex PCR; TCRdb holds only in-frame clones, not every one. The table shows about 160,000 clones, with 70% to 85% occurring only once. In germline, CDR1 is SGHRS, CDR2 YFSETQ. V lost 4 bases to trimming and J lost 1 base; unmatched junction nucleotides: 2. The length of the CDR3 is 13 residues. Sample: PBMCs. The chain uses TRBV5-1 and TRBJ2-7, with 7 bases identical to TRBD1. The TCR sequence derives from a man aged 35 to 55 in good health and CMV-seronegative. The CDR3 DNA is TGCGCCAGCAGCGGGACAGAGTCCTACGAGCAGTACTTC. Encoded protein: CASSGTESYEQYF.